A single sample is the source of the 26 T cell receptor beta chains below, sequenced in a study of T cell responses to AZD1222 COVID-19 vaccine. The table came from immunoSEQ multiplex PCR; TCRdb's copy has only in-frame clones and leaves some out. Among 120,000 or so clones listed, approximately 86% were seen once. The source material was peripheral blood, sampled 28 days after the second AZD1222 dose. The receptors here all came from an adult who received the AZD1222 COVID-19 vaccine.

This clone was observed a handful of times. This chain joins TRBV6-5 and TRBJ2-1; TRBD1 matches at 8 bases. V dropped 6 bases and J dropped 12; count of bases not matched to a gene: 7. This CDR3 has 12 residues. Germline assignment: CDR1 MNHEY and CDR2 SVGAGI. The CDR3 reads CASSGQGLRQFF. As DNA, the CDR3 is TGTGCCAGCAGCGGACAGGGCCTGAGGCAGTTCTTC.

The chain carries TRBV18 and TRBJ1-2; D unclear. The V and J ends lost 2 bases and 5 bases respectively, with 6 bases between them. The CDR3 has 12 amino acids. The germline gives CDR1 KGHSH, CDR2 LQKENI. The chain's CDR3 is CASSPTEYGYTF. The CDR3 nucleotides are TGTGCCAGCTCACCAACAGAATATGGCTACACCTTC. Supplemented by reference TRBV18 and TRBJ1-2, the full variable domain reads NAGVMQNPRHLVRRRGQEARLRCSPMKGHSHVYWYRQLPEEGLKFMVYLQKENIIDESGMPKERFSAEFPKEGPSILRIQQVVRGDSAAYFCASSPTEYGYTFGSGTRLTVV.

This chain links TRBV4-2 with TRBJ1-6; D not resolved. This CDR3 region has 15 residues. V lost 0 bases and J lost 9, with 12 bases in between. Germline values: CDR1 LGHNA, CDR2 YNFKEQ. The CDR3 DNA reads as TGTGCCAGCAGCCAAGATGGAGGCTCTGGTTCACCCCTCCACTTT. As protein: CASSQDGGSGSPLHF.

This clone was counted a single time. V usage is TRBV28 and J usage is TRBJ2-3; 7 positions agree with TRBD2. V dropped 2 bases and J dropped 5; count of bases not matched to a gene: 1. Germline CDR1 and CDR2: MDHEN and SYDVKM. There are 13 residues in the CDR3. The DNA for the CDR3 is TGTGCCAGCAGTTTAGCGGGAGAAGATACGCAGTATTTT. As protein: CASSLAGEDTQYF.

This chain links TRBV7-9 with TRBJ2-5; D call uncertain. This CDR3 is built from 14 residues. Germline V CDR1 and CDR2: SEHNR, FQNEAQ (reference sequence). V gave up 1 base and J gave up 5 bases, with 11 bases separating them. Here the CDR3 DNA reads TGTGCCAGCAGCTTAGTTTCGGTCCGGGAGACCCAGTACTTC. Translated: CASSLVSVRETQYF.

As DNA, the CDR3 is TGTGCCACGGGGGCTGGCTATGGCTACACCTTC. This sequence encodes CATGAGYGYTF. The gene calls are TRBV19 and TRBJ1-2; a weak D match, TRBD1 (6 bases). The germline V gene has CDR1 LNHDA and CDR2 SQIVND (reference sequence). Trimming removed 10 bases from V and 4 bases from J, with 10 bases in between. The CDR3 length is 11 residues.

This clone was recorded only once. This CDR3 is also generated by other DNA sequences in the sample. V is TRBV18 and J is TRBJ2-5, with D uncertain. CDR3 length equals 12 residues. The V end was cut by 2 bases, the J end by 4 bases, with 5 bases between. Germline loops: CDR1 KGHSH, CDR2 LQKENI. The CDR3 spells CASSPVPETQYF. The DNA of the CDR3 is TGTGCCAGCTCACCAGTCCCAGAGACCCAGTACTTC.

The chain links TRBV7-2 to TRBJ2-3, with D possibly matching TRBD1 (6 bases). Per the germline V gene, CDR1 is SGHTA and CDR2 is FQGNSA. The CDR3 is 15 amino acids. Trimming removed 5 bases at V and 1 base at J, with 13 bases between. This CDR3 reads CASSPPGVGTDTQYF. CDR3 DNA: TGTGCCAGCAGCCCCCCAGGGGTAGGCACAGATACGCAGTATTTT. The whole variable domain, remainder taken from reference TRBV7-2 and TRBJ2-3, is GAGVSQSPSNKVTEKGKDVELRCDPISGHTALYWYRQSLGQGLEFLIYFQGNSAPDKSGLPSDRFSAERTGGSVSTLTIQRTQQEDSAVYLCASSPPGVGTDTQYFGPGTRLTVL.

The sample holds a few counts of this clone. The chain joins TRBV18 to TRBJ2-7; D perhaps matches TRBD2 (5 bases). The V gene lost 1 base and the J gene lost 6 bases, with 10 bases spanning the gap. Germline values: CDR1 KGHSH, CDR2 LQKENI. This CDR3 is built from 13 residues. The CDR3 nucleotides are TGTGCCAGCTCACCACTAGAGGGTGGCGAGCAGTACTTC. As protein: CASSPLEGGEQYF.

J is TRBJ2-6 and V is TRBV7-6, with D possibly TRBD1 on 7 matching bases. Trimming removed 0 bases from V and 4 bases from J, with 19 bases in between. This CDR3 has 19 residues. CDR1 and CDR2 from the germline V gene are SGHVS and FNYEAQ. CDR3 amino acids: CASSLAYGGGALGANVLTF. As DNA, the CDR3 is TGTGCCAGCAGCTTAGCTTATGGAGGGGGCGCGTTGGGGGCCAACGTCCTGACTTTC.

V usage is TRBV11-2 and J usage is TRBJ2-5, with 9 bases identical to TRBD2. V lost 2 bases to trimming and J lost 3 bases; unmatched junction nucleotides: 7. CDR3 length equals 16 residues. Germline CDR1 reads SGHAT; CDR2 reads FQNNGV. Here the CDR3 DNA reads TGTGCCAGCAGCTTACGGGGCGGGAGGGCCGAAGAGACCCAGTACTTC. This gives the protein CASSLRGGRAEETQYF.

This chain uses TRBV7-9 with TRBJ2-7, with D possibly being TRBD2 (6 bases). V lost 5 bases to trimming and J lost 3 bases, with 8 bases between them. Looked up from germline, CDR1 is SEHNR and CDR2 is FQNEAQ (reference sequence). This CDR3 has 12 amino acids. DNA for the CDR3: TGTGCCAGCAGCCCAGCGGGCTACGAGCAGTACTTC. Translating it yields CASSPAGYEQYF.

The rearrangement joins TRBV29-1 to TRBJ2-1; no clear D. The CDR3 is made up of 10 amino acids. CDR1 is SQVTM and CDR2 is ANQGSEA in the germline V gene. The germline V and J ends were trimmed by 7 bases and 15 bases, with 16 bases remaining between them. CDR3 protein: CSAQTAETFF. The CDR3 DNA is TGCAGCGCCCAAACAGCCGAGACGTTCTTC.

The CDR3 here is CAISGTAYQETQYF. The CDR3 nucleotides read TGTGCCATCAGCGGGACTGCGTACCAAGAGACCCAGTACTTC. The rearrangement links TRBV10-3 to TRBJ2-5; tentatively, D is TRBD2 (6 bases). The CDR3 is 14 residues long. Trimming stripped 6 bases from V and 0 bases from J, with 11 bases between. Germline loops: CDR1 ENHRY, CDR2 SYGVKD.

Written as DNA, the CDR3 is TGTGCCAGCAGCCTGGGACAGGCCGTACCGGCCCTCCACTTT. This translates into CASSLGQAVPALHF. The rearrangement joins TRBV6-5 to TRBJ1-6, with 8 bases that match TRBD1. The CDR3 is made up of 14 amino acids. Losses at the gene ends were 6 bases for V and 14 bases for J; bases not matched to a gene: 12. CDR1 is MNHEY, CDR2 SVGAGI, per germline.

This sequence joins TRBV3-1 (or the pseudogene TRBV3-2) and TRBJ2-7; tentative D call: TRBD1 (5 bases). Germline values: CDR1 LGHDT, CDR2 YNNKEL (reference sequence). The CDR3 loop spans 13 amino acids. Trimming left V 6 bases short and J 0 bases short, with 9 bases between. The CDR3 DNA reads TGTGCCAGCAGAACCAGGGCCTCCTACGAGCAGTACTTC. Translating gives CASRTRASYEQYF.

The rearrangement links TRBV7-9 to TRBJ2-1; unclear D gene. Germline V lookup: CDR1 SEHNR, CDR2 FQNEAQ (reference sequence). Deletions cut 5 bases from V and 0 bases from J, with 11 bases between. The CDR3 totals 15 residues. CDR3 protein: CASSPRLSSYNEQFF. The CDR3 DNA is TGTGCCAGCAGCCCCAGGTTGAGCTCCTACAATGAGCAGTTCTTC.

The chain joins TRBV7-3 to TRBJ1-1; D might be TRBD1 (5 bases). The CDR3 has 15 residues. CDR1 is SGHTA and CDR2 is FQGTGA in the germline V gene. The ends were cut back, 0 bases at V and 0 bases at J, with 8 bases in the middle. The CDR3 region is CASSLTSTVNTEAFF. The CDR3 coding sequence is TGTGCCAGCAGCTTAACGTCGACAGTGAACACTGAAGCTTTCTTT.

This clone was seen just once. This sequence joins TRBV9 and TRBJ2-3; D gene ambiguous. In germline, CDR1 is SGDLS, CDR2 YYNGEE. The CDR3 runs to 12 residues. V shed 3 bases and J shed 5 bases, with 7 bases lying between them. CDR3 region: CASSGQGDTQYF. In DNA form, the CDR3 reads TGTGCCAGCAGCGGACAAGGAGATACGCAGTATTTT.

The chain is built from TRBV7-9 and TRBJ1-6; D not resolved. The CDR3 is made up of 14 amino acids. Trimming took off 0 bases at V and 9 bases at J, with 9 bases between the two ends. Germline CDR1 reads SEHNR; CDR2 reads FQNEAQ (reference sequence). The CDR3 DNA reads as TGTGCCAGCAGCTTAGCGCTGGGAGGTTCACCCCTCCACTTT. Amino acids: CASSLALGGSPLHF. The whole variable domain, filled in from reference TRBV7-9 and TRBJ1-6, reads DTGVSQNPRHKITKRGQNVTFRCDPISEHNRLYWYRQTLGQGPEFLTYFQNEAQLEKSRLLSDRFSAERPKGSFSTLEIQRTEQGDSAMYLCASSLALGGSPLHFGNGTRLTVT.

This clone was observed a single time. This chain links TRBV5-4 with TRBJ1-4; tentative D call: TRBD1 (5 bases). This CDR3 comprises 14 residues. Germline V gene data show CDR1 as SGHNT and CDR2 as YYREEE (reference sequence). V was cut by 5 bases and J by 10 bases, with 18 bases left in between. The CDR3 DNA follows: TGTGCCAGCAGTCGGGACGACGGTATCGGAAAACTGTTTTTT. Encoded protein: CASSRDDGIGKLFF.

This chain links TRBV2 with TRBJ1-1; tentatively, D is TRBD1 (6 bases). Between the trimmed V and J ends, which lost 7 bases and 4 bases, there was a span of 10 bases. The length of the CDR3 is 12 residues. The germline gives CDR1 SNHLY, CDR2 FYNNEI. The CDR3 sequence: CASMGAGTEAFF. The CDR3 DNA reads TGTGCCAGCATGGGGGCCGGCACTGAAGCTTTCTTT.

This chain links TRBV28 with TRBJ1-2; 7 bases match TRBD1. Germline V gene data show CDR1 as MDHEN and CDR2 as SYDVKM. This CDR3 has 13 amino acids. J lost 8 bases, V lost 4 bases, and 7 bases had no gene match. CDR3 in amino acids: CASSSFQGGGYTF. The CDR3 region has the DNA TGTGCCAGCAGTTCATTCCAGGGGGGCGGCTACACCTTC.

The CDR3 nucleotides read TGCGCCAGCAGCCATACGGGAGGCAGCCGAGAAAATTCACCCCTCCACTTT. Translated: CASSHTGGSRENSPLHF. This sequence joins TRBV4-3 and TRBJ1-6; D gene unclear. The V and J ends lost 3 bases and 7 bases respectively, with 19 bases between them. The CDR3 runs 17 residues. Germline CDR1 is LGHNA and CDR2 is YSLEER.

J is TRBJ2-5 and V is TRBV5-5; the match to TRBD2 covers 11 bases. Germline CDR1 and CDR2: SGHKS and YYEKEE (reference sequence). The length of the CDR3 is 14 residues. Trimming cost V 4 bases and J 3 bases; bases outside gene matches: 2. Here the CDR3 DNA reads TGTGCCAGCAGCGGGACTAGCGGAAAAGAGACCCAGTACTTC. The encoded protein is CASSGTSGKETQYF. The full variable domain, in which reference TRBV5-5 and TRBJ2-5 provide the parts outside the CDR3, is DAGVTQSPTHLIKTRGQQVTLRCSPISGHKSVSWYQQVLGQGPQFIFQYYEKEERGRGNFPDRFSARQFPNYSSELNVNALLLGDSALYLCASSGTSGKETQYFGPGTRLLVL.

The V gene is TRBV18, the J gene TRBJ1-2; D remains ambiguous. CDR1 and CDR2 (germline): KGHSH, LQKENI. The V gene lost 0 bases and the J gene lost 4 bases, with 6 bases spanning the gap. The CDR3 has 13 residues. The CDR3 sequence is CASSPPSSYGYTF. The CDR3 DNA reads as TGTGCCAGCTCACCACCGAGCAGCTATGGCTACACCTTC.